These T cell receptor beta chains were read from a single sample in a study of OX40 agonist ivuxolimab in advanced cancers. Libraries were prepared by immunoSEQ multiplex PCR; TCRdb keeps only in-frame clonotypes and omits some of them. The repertoire holds around 59,000 clones, with 89% as singletons. This material consisted of CD4+ or CD8+ T cells sorted from blood, taken in a trial of the OX40 agonist ivuxolimab. The receptors come from an adult with an advanced solid tumor such as melanoma, head and neck, liver or kidney cancer. CDR3s include the opening cysteine and the closing phenylalanine or tryptophan. A D gene is named only where the DNA matches it firmly. For some rows the clone size is stated as once, few or many, or as a class when expanded; others skip it.

>TRBJ2-5|-|TRBV6-1|15|-
TGTGCCAGCAGTGAAGTAGTGGCGGGACAAGAGACCCAGTACTTC
CASSEVVAGQETQYF
>TRBJ2-7|-|TRBV19|11|once
TGTGCCAGTAGGGAGGGACACGAGCAGTACTTC
CASREGHEQYF
>TRBJ1-1|-|TRBV4-2|13|-
TGTGCCAGCAGCCAAGGTGGAAGATATGAAGCTTTCTTT
CASSQGGRYEAFF
>TRBJ2-1|-|TRBV5-5|15|-
TGTGCCAGCAGCTTTACTGGCGGGAAGTACAATGAGCAGTTCTTC
CASSFTGGKYNEQFF
>TRBJ2-2|-|TRBV4-3|15|-
TGCGCCAGCAGCCAAGATGGCAGCTCAACCTGGGAGCTGTTTTTT
CASSQDGSSTWELFF
>TRBJ2-2|-|TRBV28|14|once
TGTGCCAGCAAGGGGGATATAAGATCCGGGGAGCTGTTTTTT
CASKGDIRSGELFF
>TRBJ2-1|-|TRBV5-6|16|-
TGTGCCAGCAGCTTGCTCCAGGAGAGCTCCTACAATGAGCAGTTCTTC
CASSLLQESSYNEQFF
>TRBJ2-1|-|TRBV7-9|14|-
TGTGCCAGCAGCGTAGGGACTCTTCGAAATGAGCAGTTCTTC
CASSVGTLRNEQFF
>TRBJ2-2|TRBD1|TRBV7-3|17|-
TGTGCCAGCAGCTTATACTCGGGGACAGGGAACACCGGGGAGCTGTTTTTT
CASSLYSGTGNTGELFF
>TRBJ1-1|-|TRBV14|12|once
TGTGCCAGCAGCCAAGGCGGCACTGAAGCTTTCTTT
CASSQGGTEAFF
>TRBJ2-3|-|TRBV9|13|-
TGTGCCAGCAGCAAGCAGGGCGGGGATACGCAGTATTTT
CASSKQGGDTQYF
>TRBJ1-2|TRBD1|TRBV9|13|-
TGTGCCAGCAGCGTCCTACAGGGGAATGGCTACACCTTC
CASSVLQGNGYTF
>TRBJ2-6|-|TRBV7-3|14|-
TGTGCCAGCAACCTAAACTCTGGGGCCAACGTCCTGACTTTC
CASNLNSGANVLTF
>TRBJ1-5|-|TRBV11-2|13|-
TGTGCCAGCAGCCTTCATAGCAATCAGCCCCAGCATTTT
CASSLHSNQPQHF
>TRBJ2-2|TRBD1|TRBV11-3|16|-
TGTGCCAGCAGCTTCGAGGGGGCGCAGGTCACCGGGGAGCTGTTTTTT
CASSFEGAQVTGELFF
>TRBJ1-1|TRBD1|TRBV7-2|14|-
TGTGCCAGCAGCTACCGGACAGGGAACACTGAAGCTTTCTTT
CASSYRTGNTEAFF
>TRBJ2-1|-|TRBV9|14|-
TGTGCCAGCAGCGAGACTGGCTCCTACAATGAGCAGTTCTTC
CASSETGSYNEQFF
>TRBJ2-3|-|TRBV7-2|13|-
TGTGCCAGCAAAAGGGAGAACACAGATACGCAGTATTTT
CASKRENTDTQYF
>TRBJ1-5|TRBD1|TRBV7-9|14|few
TGTGCCAGCAGCAAAGGGACAGGGGAACAGCCCCAGCATTTT
CASSKGTGEQPQHF
>TRBJ1-4|-|TRBV2|15|-
TGTGCCAGCCAAAAGGACGGGACGGATAATGAAAAACTGTTTTTT
CASQKDGTDNEKLFF
>TRBJ2-3|-|TRBV2|12|-
TGTGCCAGCATCGGTAAGACAGATACGCAGTATTTT
CASIGKTDTQYF
>TRBJ1-2|TRBD1|TRBV30|15|-
TGTGCCTGGAGTGAGTTTGGGACAGCCAACTATGGCTACACCTTC
CAWSEFGTANYGYTF
>TRBJ2-1|-|TRBV5-5|14|-
TGTGCCAGCAGCTTGGGGCTGGGGTTCCCTGAGCAGTTCTTC
CASSLGLGFPEQFF
>TRBJ1-2|-|TRBV7-9|13|-
TGTGCCAGCAGCTTAGCGGTCTCCTATGGCTACACCTTC
CASSLAVSYGYTF
>TRBJ1-2|-|TRBV27|13|once
TGTGCCAGCAGTTTGTCCCTTAACTATGGCTACACCTTC
CASSLSLNYGYTF
>TRBJ2-1|-|TRBV7-9|15|-
TGTGCCAGCAGCTTAGATGATCCTACCTACAATGAGCAGTTCTTC
CASSLDDPTYNEQFF
>TRBJ1-6|TRBD1|TRBV27|14|-
TGTGCCAGCAGGGAGGACAGGGGGAATTCACCCCTCCACTTT
CASREDRGNSPLHF
>TRBJ2-1|-|TRBV7-8|18|-
TGTGCCAGCAGCTTGCCTAGCTCGGACTTAAGCTCCTACAATGAGCAGTTCTTC
CASSLPSSDLSSYNEQFF
>TRBJ2-1|-|TRBV5-8|18|-
TGTGCCAGCAGCCAGAAAGGTGTGGACAAGAGTTTTGGGGATGAGCAGTTCTTC
CASSQKGVDKSFGDEQFF
>TRBJ1-1|-|TRBV29-1|12|-
TGCAGCGCGACGGGGATGAACACTGAAGCTTTCTTT
CSATGMNTEAFF
>TRBJ2-1|-|TRBV25-1|14|-
TGTGCCAGTTCGGTGGGGGGAAACTACAATGAGCAGTTCTTC
CASSVGGNYNEQFF
>TRBJ2-1|-|TRBV7-3|14|once
TGTGCCAGCAGCTTGAACCCCGAGGGGGATGAGCAGTTCTTC
CASSLNPEGDEQFF
>TRBJ1-1|-|TRBV7-8|17|-
TGTGCCAGCAGCTTAGATCCATTGGAGGCCGCAGGCACTGAAGCTTTCTTT
CASSLDPLEAAGTEAFF
>TRBJ1-2|TRBD1|TRBV28|15|-
TGTGCCAGCAGTGCCATTGGGACAGGGGGCCGGGGCTACACCTTC
CASSAIGTGGRGYTF
>TRBJ2-1|-|TRBV28|18|-
TGTGCCAGCAGTGGTAGACAGGTACTCCGGGGCTCCTACAATGAGCAGTTCTTC
CASSGRQVLRGSYNEQFF
>TRBJ2-1|-|TRBV6-5|13|-
TGTGCCAGCAGTATTACAGGGTACGGTGAGCAGTTCTTC
CASSITGYGEQFF
>TRBJ2-2|TRBD2|TRBV9|17|-
TGTGCCAGCAGCGTAATGAGACTAGCGGTGAACACCGGGGAGCTGTTTTTT
CASSVMRLAVNTGELFF
>TRBJ2-1|-|TRBV6-1|16|-
TGTGCCAGCAGTGGCAGGGGCCATTTGTCCTACAATGAGCAGTTCTTC
CASSGRGHLSYNEQFF
>TRBJ2-1|TRBD2|TRBV11-2|17|-
TGTGCCAGCAGCTTAGACCCTAGCGGGCACCCCTACAATGAGCAGTTCTTC
CASSLDPSGHPYNEQFF
>TRBJ2-2|-|TRBV6-1|13|-
TGTGCCGCAGGTTGGGGGTTGGGCGGGGAGCTGTTTTTT
CAAGWGLGGELFF
>TRBJ2-5|-|TRBV6-8|11|-
TGTGCCAGCAGTCCCATTTGGGGCCAGTACTTC
CASSPIWGQYF